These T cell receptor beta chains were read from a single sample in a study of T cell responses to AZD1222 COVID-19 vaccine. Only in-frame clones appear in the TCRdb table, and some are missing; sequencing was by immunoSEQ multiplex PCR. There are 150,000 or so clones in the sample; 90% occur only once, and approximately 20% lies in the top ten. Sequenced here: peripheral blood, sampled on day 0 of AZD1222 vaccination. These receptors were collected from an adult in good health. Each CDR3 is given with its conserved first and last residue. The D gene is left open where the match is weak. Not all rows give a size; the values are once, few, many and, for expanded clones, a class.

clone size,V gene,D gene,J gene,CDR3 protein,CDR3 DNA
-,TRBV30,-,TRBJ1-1,CAWSVRWRNTEAFF,TGTGCCTGGAGTGTACGGTGGAGGAACACTGAAGCTTTCTTT
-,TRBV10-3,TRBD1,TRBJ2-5,CAISESGQKETQYF,TGTGCCATCAGTGAGTCGGGACAGAAAGAGACCCAGTACTTC
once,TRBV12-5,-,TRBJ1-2,CASGLYLGVGDGYTF,TGTGCTAGTGGTTTGTACCTAGGGGTAGGAGATGGCTACACCTTC
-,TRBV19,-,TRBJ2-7,CASSTVGFGSGTSYEQYF,TGTGCCAGTAGTACGGTCGGGTTTGGGAGTGGAACTTCCTACGAGCAGTACTTC
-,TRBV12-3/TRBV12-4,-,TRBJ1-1,CASRDLWNTEAFF,TGTGCCAGCAGAGATCTTTGGAACACTGAAGCTTTCTTT
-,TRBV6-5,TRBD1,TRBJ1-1,CASSWTGSNTEAFF,TGTGCCAGCAGTTGGACAGGGTCGAACACTGAAGCTTTCTTT
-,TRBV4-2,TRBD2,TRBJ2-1,CASSQEGLASRPEQFF,TGTGCCAGCAGCCAAGAGGGACTAGCGAGTCGACCTGAGCAGTTCTTC
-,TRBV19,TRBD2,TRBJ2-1,CASSGLAGGNEQFF,TGTGCCAGTAGTGGGCTAGCGGGGGGGAATGAGCAGTTCTTC
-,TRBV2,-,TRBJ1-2,CASSESAREAYGYTF,TGTGCCAGCAGTGAATCGGCCAGGGAGGCCTATGGCTACACCTTC
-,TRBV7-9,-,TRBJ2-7,CASSLRDEQYF,TGTGCCAGCAGCTTACGGGACGAGCAGTACTTC
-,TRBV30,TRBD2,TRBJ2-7,CAWSVRRAGDYEQYF,TGTGCCTGGAGTGTACGGCGAGCGGGAGACTACGAGCAGTACTTC